The clone carrying this T cell receptor (beta chain) has just a few counts. Its antigen is not identified. The data were produced by immunoSEQ multiplex PCR, yet TCRdb's version contains in-frame clones alone and is incomplete. The repertoire consists of roughly 60,000 clones, with 86% occurring once and the leading ten covering around 2.5%. V was cut by 3 bases and J by 7 bases, with 10 bases left in between. This CDR3 region has 13 residues. Germline-derived CDR1 and CDR2 are SGHTA and FQGNSA. This record belongs to a study of OX40 agonist ivuxolimab in advanced cancers. Study background: Patients with prior anti-PD-1, anti-PD-L1 or anti-CTLA-4 therapy were eligible; about 40% had some. There were three patients with partial responses, one having hepatocellular carcinoma and two cutaneous melanoma.

General observations from the study: The authors also found low normalized T-cell clonal expansion in some nonresponders.

The sequencing used CD4+ or CD8+ T cells sorted from blood, collected in a trial of the OX40 agonist ivuxolimab. V and J are TRBV7-2 and TRBJ2-1; D is uncertain. The receptor comes from an adult with an advanced solid tumor such as melanoma, head and neck, liver or kidney cancer. The CDR3 is CASSFLVGNEQFF. DNA of the CDR3: TGTGCCAGCAGCTTTCTAGTAGGTAATGAGCAGTTCTTC.